The clone carrying this T cell receptor beta chain was counted only a few times. The data were taken from a study of T cell changes during pregnancy in multiple sclerosis. Generated by immunoSEQ multiplex PCR, the TCRdb table keeps only in-frame clones and is missing some. The table lists 45,000 to 50,000 clones, 85% to 95% of them singletons. Between the trimmed V and J ends, which lost 4 bases and 2 bases, there was a span of 7 bases. This CDR3 region has 13 residues. Germline V lookup: CDR1 MRHNA, CDR2 SNTAGT. Sample: peripheral blood, taken in the third trimester of pregnancy. This receptor was taken from a female donor with multiple sclerosis, enrolled in a pregnancy study. The V gene is TRBV6-4, the J gene TRBJ2-3, with D possibly matching TRBD1 (6 bases). For the CDR3, the DNA is TGTGCCAGCAGTGCAGGGGCCACAGATACGCAGTATTTT. It yields the protein CASSAGATDTQYF.